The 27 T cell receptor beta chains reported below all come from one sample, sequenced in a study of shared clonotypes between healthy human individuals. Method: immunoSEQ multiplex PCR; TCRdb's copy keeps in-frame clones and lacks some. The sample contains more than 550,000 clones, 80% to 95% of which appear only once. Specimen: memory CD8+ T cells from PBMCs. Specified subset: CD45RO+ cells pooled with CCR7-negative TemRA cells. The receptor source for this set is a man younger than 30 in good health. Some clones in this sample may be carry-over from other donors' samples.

This chain's CDR3 is CASSPSPSGKTYEQYF. In DNA form, the CDR3 reads TGTGCCAGCAGCCCCTCCCCCAGCGGGAAAACCTACGAGCAGTACTTC. V and J are TRBV4-2 and TRBJ2-7; 7 bases align to TRBD2. Unmatched junction bases numbered 11, after V lost 4 bases and J lost 2 bases. CDR1 and CDR2 (germline): LGHNA, YNFKEQ. The CDR3 totals 16 residues.

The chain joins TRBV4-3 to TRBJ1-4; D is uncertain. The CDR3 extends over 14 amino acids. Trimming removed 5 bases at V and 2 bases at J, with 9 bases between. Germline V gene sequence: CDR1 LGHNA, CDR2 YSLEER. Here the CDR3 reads CASSSRNTNEKLFF. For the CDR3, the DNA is TGCGCCAGCAGCTCCCGAAATACTAATGAAAAACTGTTTTTT.

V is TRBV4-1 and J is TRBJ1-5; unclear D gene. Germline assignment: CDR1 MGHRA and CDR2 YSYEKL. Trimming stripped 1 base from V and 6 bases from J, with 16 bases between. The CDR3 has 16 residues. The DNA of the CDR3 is TGCGCCAGCAGCCAAGTTGAAGGGAATGCGGGTCAGCCCCAGCATTTT. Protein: CASSQVEGNAGQPQHF.

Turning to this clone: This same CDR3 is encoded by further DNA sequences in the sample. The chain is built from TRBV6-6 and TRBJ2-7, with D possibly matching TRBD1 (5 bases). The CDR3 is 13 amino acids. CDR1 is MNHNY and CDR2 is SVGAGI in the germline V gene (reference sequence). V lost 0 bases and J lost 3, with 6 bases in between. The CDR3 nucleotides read TGTGCCAGCAGTTACTCAGACAGCTACGAGCAGTACTTC. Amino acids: CASSYSDSYEQYF.

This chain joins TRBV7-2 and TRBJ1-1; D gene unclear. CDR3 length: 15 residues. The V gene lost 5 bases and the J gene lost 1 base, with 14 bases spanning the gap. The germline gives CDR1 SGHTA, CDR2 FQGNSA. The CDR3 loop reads CASSPDILGNTEAFF. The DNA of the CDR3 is TGTGCCAGCAGCCCCGACATTCTAGGGAACACTGAAGCTTTCTTT.

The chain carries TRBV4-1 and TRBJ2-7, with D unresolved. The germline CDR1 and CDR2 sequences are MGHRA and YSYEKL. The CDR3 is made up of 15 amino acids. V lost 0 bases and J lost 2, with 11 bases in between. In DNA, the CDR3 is TGCGCCAGCAGCCAAGAAGCCGGGCCAGCCTACGAGCAGTACTTC. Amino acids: CASSQEAGPAYEQYF.

This chain's CDR3 is CASSQLQTYNEQFF. The CDR3 region has the DNA TGCGCCAGCAGCCAGCTCCAAACATACAATGAGCAGTTCTTC. The chain recombines TRBV4-1 with TRBJ2-1; the D is unclear. V dropped 3 bases and J dropped 4 bases, with 10 bases sitting between them. The CDR3 totals 14 residues. CDR1 is MGHRA and CDR2 is YSYEKL in the germline V gene.

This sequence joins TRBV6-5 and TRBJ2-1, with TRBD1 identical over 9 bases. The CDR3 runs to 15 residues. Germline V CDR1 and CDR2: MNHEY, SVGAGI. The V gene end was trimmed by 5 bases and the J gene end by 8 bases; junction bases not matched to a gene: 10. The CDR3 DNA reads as TGTGCCAGCAGTCCCCGGGACAGGGCTGGTCATGAGCAGTTCTTC. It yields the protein CASSPRDRAGHEQFF.

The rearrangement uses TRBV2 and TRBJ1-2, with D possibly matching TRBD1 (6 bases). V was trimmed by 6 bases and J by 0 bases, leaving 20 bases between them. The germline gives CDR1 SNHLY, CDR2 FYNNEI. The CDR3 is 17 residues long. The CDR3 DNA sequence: TGTGCCAGCAGAGGGAGTACAGGGATACCAGCTAACTATGGCTACACCTTC. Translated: CASRGSTGIPANYGYTF. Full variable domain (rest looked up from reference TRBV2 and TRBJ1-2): EPEVTQTPSHQVTQMGQEVILRCVPISNHLYFYWYRQILGQKVEFLVSFYNNEISEKSEIFDDQFSVERPDGSNFTLKIRSTKLEDSAMYFCASRGSTGIPANYGYTFGSGTRLTVV.

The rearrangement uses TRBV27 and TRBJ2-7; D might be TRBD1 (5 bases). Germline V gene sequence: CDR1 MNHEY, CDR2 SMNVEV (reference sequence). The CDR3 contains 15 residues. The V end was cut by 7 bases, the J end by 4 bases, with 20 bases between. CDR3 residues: CASKGVGQGIYEQYF. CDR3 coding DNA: TGTGCCAGCAAAGGCGTGGGGCAGGGTATTTACGAGCAGTACTTC.

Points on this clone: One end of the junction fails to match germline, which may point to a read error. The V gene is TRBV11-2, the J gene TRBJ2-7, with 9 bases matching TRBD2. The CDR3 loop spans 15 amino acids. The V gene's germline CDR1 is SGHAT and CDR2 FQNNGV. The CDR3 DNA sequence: TGCCAGGGAGCTAGCGGGGTTGTTATCTCCTACGAGCAGTACTTC. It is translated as CQGASGVVISYEQYF.

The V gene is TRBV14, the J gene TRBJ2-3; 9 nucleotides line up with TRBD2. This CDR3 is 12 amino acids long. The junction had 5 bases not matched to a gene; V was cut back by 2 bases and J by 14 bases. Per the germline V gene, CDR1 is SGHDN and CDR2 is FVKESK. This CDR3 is CASSQIGLASYF. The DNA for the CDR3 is TGTGCCAGCAGCCAAATAGGACTAGCGTCGTATTTT.

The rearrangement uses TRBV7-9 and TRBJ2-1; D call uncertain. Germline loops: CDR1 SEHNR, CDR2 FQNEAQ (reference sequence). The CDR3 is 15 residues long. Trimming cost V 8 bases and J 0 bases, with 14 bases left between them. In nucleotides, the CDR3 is TGTGCCAGCCAGGCAATCGTAAGCTCCTACAATGAGCAGTTCTTC. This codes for CASQAIVSSYNEQFF.

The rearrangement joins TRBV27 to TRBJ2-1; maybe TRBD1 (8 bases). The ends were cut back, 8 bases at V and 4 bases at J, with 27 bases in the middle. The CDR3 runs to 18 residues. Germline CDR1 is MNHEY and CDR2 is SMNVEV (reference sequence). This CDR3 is CASRVQGEGWRLYNEQFF. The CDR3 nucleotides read TGTGCCAGCCGGGTACAGGGGGAGGGTTGGCGGCTATACAATGAGCAGTTCTTC.

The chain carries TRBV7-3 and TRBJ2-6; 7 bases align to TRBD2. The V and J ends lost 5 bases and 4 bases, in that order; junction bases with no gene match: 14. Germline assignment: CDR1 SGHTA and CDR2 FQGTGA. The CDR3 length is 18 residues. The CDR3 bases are TGTGCCAGCAGCCCCCCGCTAGCGGAACTTGGCGGGGCCAACGTCCTGACTTTC. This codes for CASSPPLAELGGANVLTF.

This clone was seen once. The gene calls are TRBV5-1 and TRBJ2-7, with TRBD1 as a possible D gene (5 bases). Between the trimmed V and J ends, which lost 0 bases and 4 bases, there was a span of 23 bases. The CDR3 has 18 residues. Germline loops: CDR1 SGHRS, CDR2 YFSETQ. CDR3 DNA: TGCGCCAGCAGCTTGGCCCAAGGGGAATCGGTAGCTTTATACGAGCAGTACTTC. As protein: CASSLAQGESVALYEQYF.

CDR3 sequence: CASSGGGLAGGREQYF. In nucleotides, the CDR3 is TGTGCCAGCAGTGGCGGTGGATTAGCGGGAGGCCGCGAGCAGTACTTC. V and J are TRBV27 and TRBJ2-7; 10 nucleotides agree with TRBD2. This CDR3 contains 16 residues. Germline V gene data show CDR1 as MNHEY and CDR2 as SMNVEV (reference sequence). The V segment lost 5 bases and the J segment 6 bases; nucleotides outside the gene matches: 13.

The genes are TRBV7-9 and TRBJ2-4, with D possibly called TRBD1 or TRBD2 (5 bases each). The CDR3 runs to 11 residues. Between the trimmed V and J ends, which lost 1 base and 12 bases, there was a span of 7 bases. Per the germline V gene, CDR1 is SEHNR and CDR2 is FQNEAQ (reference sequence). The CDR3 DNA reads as TGTGCCAGCAGCTTAGGAGGGGATCAGTACTTC. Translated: CASSLGGDQYF.

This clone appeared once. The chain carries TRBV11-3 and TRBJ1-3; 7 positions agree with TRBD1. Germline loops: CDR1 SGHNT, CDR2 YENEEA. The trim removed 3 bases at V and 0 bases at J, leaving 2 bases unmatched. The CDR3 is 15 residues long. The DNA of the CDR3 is TGTGCCAGCAGCTTGGGACAGAGCTCTGGAAACACCATATATTTT. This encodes CASSLGQSSGNTIYF.

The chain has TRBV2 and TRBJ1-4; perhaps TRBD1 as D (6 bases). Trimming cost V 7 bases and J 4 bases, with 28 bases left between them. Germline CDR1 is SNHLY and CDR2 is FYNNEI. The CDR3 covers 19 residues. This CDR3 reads CASMGIWRGGDHLNEKLFF. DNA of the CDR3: TGTGCCAGCATGGGGATCTGGAGGGGGGGCGATCACCTTAATGAAAAACTGTTTTTT.

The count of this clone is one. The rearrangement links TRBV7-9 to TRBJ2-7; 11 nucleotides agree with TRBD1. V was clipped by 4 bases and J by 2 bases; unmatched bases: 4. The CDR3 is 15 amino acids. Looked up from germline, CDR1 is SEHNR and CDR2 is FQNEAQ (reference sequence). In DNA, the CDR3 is TGTGCCAGCAGCTCACCGGGACAGGGGGCCTACGAGCAGTACTTC. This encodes CASSSPGQGAYEQYF.

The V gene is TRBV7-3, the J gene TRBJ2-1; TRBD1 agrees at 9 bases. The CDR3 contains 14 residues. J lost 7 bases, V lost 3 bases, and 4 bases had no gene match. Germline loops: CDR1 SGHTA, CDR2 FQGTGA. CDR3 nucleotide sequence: TGTGCCAGCAGCTTGGGACAGGGTGGGAATGAGCAGTTCTTC. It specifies CASSLGQGGNEQFF.

The DNA for the CDR3 is TGTGCCAGCAGTTTATGGGAGGGAGTCGGCTACACCTTC. Encoded protein: CASSLWEGVGYTF. This chain connects TRBV28 to TRBJ1-2; no reliable D call. This CDR3 is 13 amino acids long. V was clipped by 0 bases and J by 8 bases, with 10 bases between them. Germline V gene sequence: CDR1 MDHEN, CDR2 SYDVKM.

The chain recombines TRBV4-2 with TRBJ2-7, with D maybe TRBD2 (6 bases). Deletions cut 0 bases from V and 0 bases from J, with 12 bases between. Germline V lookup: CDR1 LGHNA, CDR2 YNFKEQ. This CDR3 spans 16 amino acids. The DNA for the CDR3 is TGTGCCAGCAGCCAAGAGGGGGGTATAGACTCCTACGAGCAGTACTTC. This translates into CASSQEGGIDSYEQYF.

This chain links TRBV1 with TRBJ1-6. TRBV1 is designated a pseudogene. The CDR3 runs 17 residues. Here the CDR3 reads CTSPGGGAGPSNSPLHF. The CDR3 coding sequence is TGCACCAGCCCGGGGGGAGGAGCCGGGCCGAGTAATTCACCCCTCCACTTT.

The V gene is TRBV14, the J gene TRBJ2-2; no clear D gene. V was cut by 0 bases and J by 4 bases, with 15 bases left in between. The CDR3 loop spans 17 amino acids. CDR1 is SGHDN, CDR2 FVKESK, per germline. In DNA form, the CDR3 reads TGTGCCAGCAGCCAAGATATGATCCAGCCGCCCACCGGGGAGCTGTTTTTT. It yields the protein CASSQDMIQPPTGELFF.

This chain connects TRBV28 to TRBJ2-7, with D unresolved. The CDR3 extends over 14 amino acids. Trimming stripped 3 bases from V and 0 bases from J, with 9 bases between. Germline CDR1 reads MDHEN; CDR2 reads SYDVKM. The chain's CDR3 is CASSFWQNSYEQYF. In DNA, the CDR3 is TGTGCCAGCAGTTTTTGGCAGAACTCCTACGAGCAGTACTTC.